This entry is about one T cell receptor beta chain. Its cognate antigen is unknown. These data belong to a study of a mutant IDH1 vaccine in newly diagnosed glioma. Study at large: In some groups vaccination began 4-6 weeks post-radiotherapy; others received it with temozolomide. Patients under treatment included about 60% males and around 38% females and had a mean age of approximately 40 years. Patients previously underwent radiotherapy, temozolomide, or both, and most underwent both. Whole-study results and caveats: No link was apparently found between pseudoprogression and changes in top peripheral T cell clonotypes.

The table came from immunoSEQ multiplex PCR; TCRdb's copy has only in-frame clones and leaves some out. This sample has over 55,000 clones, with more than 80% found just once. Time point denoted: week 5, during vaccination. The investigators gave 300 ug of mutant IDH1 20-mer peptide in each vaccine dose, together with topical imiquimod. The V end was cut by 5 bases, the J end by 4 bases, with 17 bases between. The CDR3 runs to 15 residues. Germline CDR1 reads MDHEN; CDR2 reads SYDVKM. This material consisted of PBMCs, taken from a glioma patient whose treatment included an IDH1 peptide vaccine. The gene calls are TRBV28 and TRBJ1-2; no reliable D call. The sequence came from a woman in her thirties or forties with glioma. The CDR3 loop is CASSPRTQTVYGYTF. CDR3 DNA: TGTGCCAGCAGTCCCAGGACCCAAACGGTCTATGGCTACACCTTC.